This T cell receptor beta chain was sequenced during a study of control samples from healthy donors and cancer patients. Germline V gene lookup returns CDR1 DFQATT and CDR2 SNEGSKA (reference sequence). The V segment lost 3 bases and the J segment 5 bases; nucleotides outside the gene matches: 7. The CDR3 runs to 13 residues. Profiling relied on immunoSEQ multiplex PCR, and the TCRdb table lists in-frame clones only, not all of them. The profile shows 60,000 to 65,000 clones, 65% to 90% of them singletons. This clone was recorded once. The clonotype comes from a man in his forties in good health. Sequencing was carried out using blood. V is TRBV20-1 and J is TRBJ2-7, with 7 bases aligning to TRBD2. The CDR3 is CSASSGGVNEQYF. The CDR3 DNA is TGCAGTGCTAGTAGTGGGGGGGTCAACGAGCAGTACTTC.